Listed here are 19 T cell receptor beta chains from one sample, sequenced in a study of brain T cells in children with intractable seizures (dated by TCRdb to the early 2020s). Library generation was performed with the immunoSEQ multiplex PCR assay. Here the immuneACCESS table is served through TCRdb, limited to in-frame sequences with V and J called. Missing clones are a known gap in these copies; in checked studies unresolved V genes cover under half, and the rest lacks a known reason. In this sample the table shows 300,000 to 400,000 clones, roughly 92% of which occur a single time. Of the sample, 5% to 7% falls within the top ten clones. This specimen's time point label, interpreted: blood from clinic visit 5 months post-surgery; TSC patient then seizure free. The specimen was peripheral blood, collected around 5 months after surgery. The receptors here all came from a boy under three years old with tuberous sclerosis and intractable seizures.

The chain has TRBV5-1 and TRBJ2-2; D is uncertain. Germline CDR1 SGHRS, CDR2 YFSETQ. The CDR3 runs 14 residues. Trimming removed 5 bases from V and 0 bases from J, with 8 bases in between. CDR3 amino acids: CASRQKANTGELFF. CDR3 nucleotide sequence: TGCGCCAGCAGGCAAAAAGCGAACACCGGGGAGCTGTTTTTT.

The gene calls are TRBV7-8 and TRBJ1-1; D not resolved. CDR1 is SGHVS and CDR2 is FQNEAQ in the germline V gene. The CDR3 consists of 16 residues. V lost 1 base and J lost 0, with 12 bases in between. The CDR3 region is CASSLVGGRMNTEAFF. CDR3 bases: TGTGCCAGCAGCTTAGTGGGTGGGAGGATGAACACTGAAGCTTTCTTT.

CDR3 sequence reads: CASSQDRTGGVYEQYF. For the CDR3, the DNA is TGTGCCAGCAGCCAAGATCGAACGGGAGGGGTCTACGAGCAGTACTTC. This chain uses TRBV3-1 (or the pseudogene TRBV3-2) with TRBJ2-7; 8 bases match TRBD2. J was trimmed by 3 bases and V by 0 bases; bases with no gene match: 7. CDR3 size: 16 residues. The germline CDR1 and CDR2 sequences are LGHDT and YNNKEL (reference sequence).

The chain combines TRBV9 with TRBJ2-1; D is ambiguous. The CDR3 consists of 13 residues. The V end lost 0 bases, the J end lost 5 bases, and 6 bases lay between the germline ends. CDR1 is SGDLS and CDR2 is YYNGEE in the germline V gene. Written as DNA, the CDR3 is TGTGCCAGCAGCGTAGTTGGTGACAATGAGCAGTTCTTC. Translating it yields CASSVVGDNEQFF.

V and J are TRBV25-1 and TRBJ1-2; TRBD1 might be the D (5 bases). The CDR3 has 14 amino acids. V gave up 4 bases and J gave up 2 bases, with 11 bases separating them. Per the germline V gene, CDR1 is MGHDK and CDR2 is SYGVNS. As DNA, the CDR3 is TGTGCCAGCAGTGCGCAGGGTACCAACTATGGCTACACCTTC. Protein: CASSAQGTNYGYTF.

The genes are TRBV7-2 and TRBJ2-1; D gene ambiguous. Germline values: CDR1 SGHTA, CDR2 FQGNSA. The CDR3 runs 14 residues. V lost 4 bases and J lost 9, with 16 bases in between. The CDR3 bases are TGTGCCAGCAGCTCCCCGGTAAGGGAAAGTGAGCAGTTCTTC. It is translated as CASSSPVRESEQFF.

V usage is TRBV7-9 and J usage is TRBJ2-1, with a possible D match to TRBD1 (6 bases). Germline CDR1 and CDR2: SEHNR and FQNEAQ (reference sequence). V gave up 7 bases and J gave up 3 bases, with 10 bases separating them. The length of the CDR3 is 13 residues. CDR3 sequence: CASILGGYNEQFF. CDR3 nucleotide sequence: TGTGCCAGCATACTAGGGGGCTACAATGAGCAGTTCTTC.

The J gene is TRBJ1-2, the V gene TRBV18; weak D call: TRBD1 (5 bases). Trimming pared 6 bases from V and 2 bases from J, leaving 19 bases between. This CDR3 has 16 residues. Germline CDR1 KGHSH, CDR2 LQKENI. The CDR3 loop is CASSSGGSAPNYGYTF. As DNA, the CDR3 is TGTGCCAGCTCCTCGGGGGGATCAGCCCCAAACTATGGCTACACCTTC.

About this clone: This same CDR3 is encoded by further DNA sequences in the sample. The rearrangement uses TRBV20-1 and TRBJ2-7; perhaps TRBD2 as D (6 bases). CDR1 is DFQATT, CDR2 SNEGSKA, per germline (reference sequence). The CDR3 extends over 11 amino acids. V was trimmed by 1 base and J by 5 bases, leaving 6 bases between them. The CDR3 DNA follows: TGCAGTGCTAGAGGCGGGGACGAGCAGTACTTC. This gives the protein CSARGGDEQYF.

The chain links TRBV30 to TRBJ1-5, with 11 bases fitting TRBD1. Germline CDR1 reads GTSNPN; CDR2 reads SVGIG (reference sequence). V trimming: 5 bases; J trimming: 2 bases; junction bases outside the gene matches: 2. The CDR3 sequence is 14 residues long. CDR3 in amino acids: CAWGQGAGNQPQHF. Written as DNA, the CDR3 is TGTGCCTGGGGACAGGGGGCGGGCAATCAGCCCCAGCATTTT.

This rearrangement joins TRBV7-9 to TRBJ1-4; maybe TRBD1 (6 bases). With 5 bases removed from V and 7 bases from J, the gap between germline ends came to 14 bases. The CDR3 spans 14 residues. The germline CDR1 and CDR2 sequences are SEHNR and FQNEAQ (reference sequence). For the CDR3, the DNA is TGTGCCAGCAGCCCCCCCGGGGGGCTTGAAAAACTGTTTTTT. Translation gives CASSPPGGLEKLFF.

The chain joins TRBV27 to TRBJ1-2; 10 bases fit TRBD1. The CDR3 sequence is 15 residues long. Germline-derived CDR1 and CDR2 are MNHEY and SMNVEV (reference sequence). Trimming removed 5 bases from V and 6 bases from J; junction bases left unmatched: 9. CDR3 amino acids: CASSPLDRGSDGYTF. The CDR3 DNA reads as TGTGCCAGCAGTCCCCTGGACAGGGGGTCGGATGGCTACACCTTC.

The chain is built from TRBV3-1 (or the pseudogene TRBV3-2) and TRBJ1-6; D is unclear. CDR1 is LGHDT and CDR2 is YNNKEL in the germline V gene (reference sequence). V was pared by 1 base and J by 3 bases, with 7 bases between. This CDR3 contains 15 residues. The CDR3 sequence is CASSQGHIYNSPLHF. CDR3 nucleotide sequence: TGTGCCAGCAGCCAAGGCCACATCTATAATTCACCCCTCCACTTT.

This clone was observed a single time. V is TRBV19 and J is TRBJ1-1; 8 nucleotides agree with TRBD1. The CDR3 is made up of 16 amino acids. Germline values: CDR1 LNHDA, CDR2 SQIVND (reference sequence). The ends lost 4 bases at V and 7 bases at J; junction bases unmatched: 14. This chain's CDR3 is CASSTPPMDRADEAFF. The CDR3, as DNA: TGTGCCAGTAGTACCCCCCCCATGGACAGGGCGGATGAAGCTTTCTTT.

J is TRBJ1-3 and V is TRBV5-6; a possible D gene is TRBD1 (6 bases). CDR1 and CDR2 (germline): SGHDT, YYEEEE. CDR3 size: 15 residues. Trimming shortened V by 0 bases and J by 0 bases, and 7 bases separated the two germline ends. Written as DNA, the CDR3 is TGTGCCAGCAGCTTGGGGGACAACTCTGGAAACACCATATATTTT. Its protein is CASSLGDNSGNTIYF.

The CDR3 protein is CASSLIQGRGRLNEQFF. Here the CDR3 DNA reads TGTGCCAGCAGCTTAATACAGGGTCGGGGCCGCCTCAATGAGCAGTTCTTC. The chain is built from TRBV7-3 and TRBJ2-1; tentatively, D is TRBD1 (6 bases). Trimming took 1 base from V and 6 from J, leaving 19 bases between them. This CDR3 has 17 amino acids. CDR1 and CDR2 from the germline V gene are SGHTA and FQGTGA.

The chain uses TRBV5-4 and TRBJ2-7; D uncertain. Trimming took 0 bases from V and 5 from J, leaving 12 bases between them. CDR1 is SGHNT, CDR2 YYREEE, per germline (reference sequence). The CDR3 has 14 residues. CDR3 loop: CASSLGRAAHEQYF. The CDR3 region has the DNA TGTGCCAGCAGCTTGGGACGCGCTGCTCACGAGCAGTACTTC.

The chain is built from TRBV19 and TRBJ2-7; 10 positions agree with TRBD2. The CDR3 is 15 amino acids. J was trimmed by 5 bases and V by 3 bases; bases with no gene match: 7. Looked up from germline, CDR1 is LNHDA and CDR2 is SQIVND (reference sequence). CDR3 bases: TGTGCCAGTAGTATTCGGAGCGGGAGGGTCCACGAGCAGTACTTC. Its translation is CASSIRSGRVHEQYF. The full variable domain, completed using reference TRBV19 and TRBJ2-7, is DGGITQSPKYLFRKEGQNVTLSCEQNLNHDAMYWYRQDPGQGLRLIYYSQIVNDFQKGDIAEGYSVSREKKESFPLTVTSAQKNPTAFYLCASSIRSGRVHEQYFGPGTRLTVT.

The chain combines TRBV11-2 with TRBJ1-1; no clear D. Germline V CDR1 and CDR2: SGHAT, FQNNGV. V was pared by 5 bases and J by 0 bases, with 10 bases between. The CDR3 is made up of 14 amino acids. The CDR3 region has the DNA TGTGCCAGCAGCCCCGGGAGGATGAACACTGAAGCTTTCTTT. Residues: CASSPGRMNTEAFF.